These 3 T cell receptor beta chains were all obtained from the same sample, sequenced in a study of OX40 agonist ivuxolimab in advanced cancers. Repertoires were generated with immunoSEQ multiplex PCR, while TCRdb's copy carries only in-frame clones and drops some. The sample carries approximately 65,000 clones, more than 85% recorded once. Here the sequenced sample was CD4+ or CD8+ T cells sorted from blood, taken in a trial of the OX40 agonist ivuxolimab. The receptors originated from an adult with an advanced solid tumor such as melanoma, head and neck, liver or kidney cancer.

V is TRBV6-6 and J is TRBJ1-2, with a possible D match to TRBD1 (6 bases). Germline V gives CDR1 MNHNY, CDR2 SVGAGI (reference sequence). The CDR3 covers 16 residues. Trimming left V 0 bases short and J 4 bases short, with 15 bases between. The DNA of the CDR3 is TGTGCCAGCAGTTACTCTCCAGCGATACAGGGCTATGGCTACACCTTC. Translated, it gives CASSYSPAIQGYGYTF.

This clone was seen more than once but under ten times. The chain couples TRBV18 to TRBJ1-2, with 9 positions matching TRBD1. J gave up 5 bases and V 5 bases, and 9 bases lay outside the gene matches. CDR1 is KGHSH, CDR2 LQKENI, per germline. The CDR3 runs to 15 residues. CDR3 DNA sequence: TGTGCCAGCTCAAGCAGACAGGGGGAGAGTTATGGCTACACCTTC. Its translation is CASSSRQGESYGYTF.

The V call is TRBV28, the J call TRBJ2-1; D is ambiguous. The V end was cut by 6 bases, the J end by 7 bases, with 19 bases between. In germline, CDR1 is MDHEN, CDR2 SYDVKM. The CDR3 runs to 15 residues. CDR3 in DNA: TGTGCCAGCAGCTCACCGGGCCCCGAGGCAAATGAGCAGTTCTTC. Translating it yields CASSSPGPEANEQFF. Full variable domain (rest looked up from reference TRBV28 and TRBJ2-1): DVKVTQSSRYLVKRTGEKVFLECVQDMDHENMFWYRQDPGLGLRLIYFSYDVKMKEKGDIPEGYSVSREKKERFSLILESASTNQTSMYLCASSSPGPEANEQFFGPGTRLTVL.